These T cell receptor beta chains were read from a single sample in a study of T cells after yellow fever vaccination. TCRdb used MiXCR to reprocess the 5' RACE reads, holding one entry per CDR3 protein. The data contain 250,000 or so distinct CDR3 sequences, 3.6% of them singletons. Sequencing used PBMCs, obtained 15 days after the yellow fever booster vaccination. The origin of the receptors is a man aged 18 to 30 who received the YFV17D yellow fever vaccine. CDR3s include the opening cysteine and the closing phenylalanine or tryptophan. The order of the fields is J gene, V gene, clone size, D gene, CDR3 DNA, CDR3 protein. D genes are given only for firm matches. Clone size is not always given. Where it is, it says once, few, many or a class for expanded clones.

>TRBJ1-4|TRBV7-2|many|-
TGTGCCAGCAGTCCGGACAGCCGGAATGAAAAACTGTTTTTT
CASSPDSRNEKLFF
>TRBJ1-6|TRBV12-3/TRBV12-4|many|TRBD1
TGTGCCAGCAGTTTACAGGGGGCGAATAATAATTCACCCCTCCACTTT
CASSLQGANNNSPLHF
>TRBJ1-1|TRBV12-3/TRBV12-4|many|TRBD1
TGTGCCAGCAGTTTGACAGGGAGCACTGAAGCTTTCTTT
CASSLTGSTEAFF
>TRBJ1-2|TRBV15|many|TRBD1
TGTGCCACCAGCAGAACTAGACAGGGGCAATATGGCTACACCTTC
CATSRTRQGQYGYTF
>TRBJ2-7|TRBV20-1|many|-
TGCAGTGCTAGGGCTGTGGGACTTAGTAACTACGAGCAGTACTTC
CSARAVGLSNYEQYF
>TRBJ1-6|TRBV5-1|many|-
TGCGCCAGCAGCTTGAAGGGGGATAATTCACCCCTCCACTTT
CASSLKGDNSPLHF
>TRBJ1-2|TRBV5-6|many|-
TGTGCCAGCACTTATATTCCCGCGGGCAGGGTCTATGGCTACACCTTC
CASTYIPAGRVYGYTF
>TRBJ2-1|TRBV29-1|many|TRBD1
TGCAGCGTTGTTGGGCAGGGGGCAGGGCAGTTCTTC
CSVVGQGAGQFF
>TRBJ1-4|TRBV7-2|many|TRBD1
TGTGCCAGCAGCCGGGACAGATTGCAAGCATCAGAAAAACTGTTTTTT
CASSRDRLQASEKLFF
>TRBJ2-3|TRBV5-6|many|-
TGTGCCAGCAGCTTGGACCGCAGGGGGGGTAGCACAGATACGCAGTATTTT
CASSLDRRGGSTDTQYF
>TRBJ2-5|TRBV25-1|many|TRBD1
TGTGCCAGCAGTGATCTAACCGGGACAGGGGTCGAGACCCAGTACTTC
CASSDLTGTGVETQYF
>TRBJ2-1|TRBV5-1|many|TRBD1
TGCGCCAGCAGCTTCGGGGACAGGTCCTACAATGAGCAGTTCTTC
CASSFGDRSYNEQFF
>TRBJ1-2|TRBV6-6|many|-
TGTGCCAGCAGTTACGGAGCTCGAAACTATGGCTACACCTTC
CASSYGARNYGYTF
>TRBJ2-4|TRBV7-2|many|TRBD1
TGTGCCAGCAGAGCTTTAGGGGGCAACATTCAGTACTTC
CASRALGGNIQYF
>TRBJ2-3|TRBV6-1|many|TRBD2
TGTGCCAGCAGTGTAGCGGGGGGCTCTAGCACAGATACGCAGTATTTT
CASSVAGGSSTDTQYF
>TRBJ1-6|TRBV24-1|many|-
TGTGCCACCAGTGATGGGACGCCGGATTCACCCCTCCACTTT
CATSDGTPDSPLHF
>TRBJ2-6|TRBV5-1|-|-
TGCGCCAGCAGCTTGTTCTCGTTCGGGGCCAACGTCCTGACTTTC
CASSLFSFGANVLTF
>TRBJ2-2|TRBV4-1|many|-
TGCGCCAGTAGGGGGTTGTACACCGGGGAGCTGTTTTTT
CASRGLYTGELFF
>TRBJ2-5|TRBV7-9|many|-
TGTGCCAGCAGCTTAGATGGCAGACAAGAGACCCAGTACTTC
CASSLDGRQETQYF
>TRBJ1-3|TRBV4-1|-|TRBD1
TGCGCCAGCAGCCTGCTTTTCTATGGACAGGAACTTTATCGAAACACCATATATTTT
CASSLLFYGQELYRNTIYF
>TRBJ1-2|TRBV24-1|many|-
TGTGCCACCAGTGATTTGCTTTCTGGCTACACCTTC
CATSDLLSGYTF
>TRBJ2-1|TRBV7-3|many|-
TGTGCCAGCAGCCTCGACGGACCCTACAATGAGCAGTTCTTC
CASSLDGPYNEQFF
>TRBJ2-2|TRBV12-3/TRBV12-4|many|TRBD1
TGTGCCAGCAGCCCCCGGGACAGGGGGAACACCGGGGAGCTGTTTTTT
CASSPRDRGNTGELFF
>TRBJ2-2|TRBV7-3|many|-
TGTGCCAGCAGCCTGCAGGAGACCGGGGAGCTGTTTTTT
CASSLQETGELFF
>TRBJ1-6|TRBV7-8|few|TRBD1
TGTGCCAGCAGGGGCGGGACAGGCAATTCACCCCTCCACTTT
CASRGGTGNSPLHF
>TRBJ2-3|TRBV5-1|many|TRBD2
TGCGCCAGCAGCGATGGACTAGCGGGACTCAGCACAGATACGCAGTATTTT
CASSDGLAGLSTDTQYF
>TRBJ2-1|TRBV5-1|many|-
TGCGCCAGCAGCTTGGTGCAGGGAAACAATGAGCAGTTCTTC
CASSLVQGNNEQFF
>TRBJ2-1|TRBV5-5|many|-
TGTGCCAGCGGCGTATCACAGCCGTCTGAGCAGTTCTTC
CASGVSQPSEQFF
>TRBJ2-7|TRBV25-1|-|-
TGTGCCAGCAGTGATATTGCCTCCTACGAGCAGTACTTC
CASSDIASYEQYF
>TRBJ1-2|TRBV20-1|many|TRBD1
TGCAGTGCTAGGTGGGACAGGGACTATGGCTACACCTTC
CSARWDRDYGYTF
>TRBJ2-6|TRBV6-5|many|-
TGTGCCAGTGTGGCAGTTAGCTCTGGGGCCAACGTCCTGACTTTC
CASVAVSSGANVLTF
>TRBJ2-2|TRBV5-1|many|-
TGCGCCAGCAGCTTGCAGGGCCACGGGGAGCTGTTTTTT
CASSLQGHGELFF
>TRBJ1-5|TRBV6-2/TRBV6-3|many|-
TGTGCCAGCAGTAAGTACCGGGACTGGAATCAGCCCCAGCATTTT
CASSKYRDWNQPQHF
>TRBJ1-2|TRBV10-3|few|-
TGTGCCATCAGTGAGTCGGGCAGTAACTATGGCTACACCTTC
CAISESGSNYGYTF
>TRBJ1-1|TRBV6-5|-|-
TGTGCCAGCAGTAGGGGGGGGACTCGTACTGAAGCTTTCTTT
CASSRGGTRTEAFF
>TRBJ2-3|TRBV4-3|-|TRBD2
TGCGCCAGCAGCCAAATTCCTAGCGGGGGCTGGAGCACAGATACGCAGTATTTT
CASSQIPSGGWSTDTQYF
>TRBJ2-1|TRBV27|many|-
TGTGCCACCCAAGGGGGGAGCTCCTACAATGAGCAGTTCTTC
CATQGGSSYNEQFF
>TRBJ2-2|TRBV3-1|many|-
TGTGCCAGCAGCCAATTGCTAGGACAGTCCGTCGGGGAGCTGTTTTTT
CASSQLLGQSVGELFF
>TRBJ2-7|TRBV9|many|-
TGTGCCAGCAGCGTAGAGGTGGGGGACTCCTACGAGCAGTACTTC
CASSVEVGDSYEQYF
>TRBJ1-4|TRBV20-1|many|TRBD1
TGCAGTGCTCGTGACAGGGTTAGAGGGGAAAAACTGTTTTTT
CSARDRVRGEKLFF
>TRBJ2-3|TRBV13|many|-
TGTGCCAGCAGCTGGGGTAGCCGGTTGTTCGATACGCAGTATTTT
CASSWGSRLFDTQYF
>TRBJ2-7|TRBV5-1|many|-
TGCGCCAGCAGCAGCACCTACGAGCAGTACTTC
CASSSTYEQYF
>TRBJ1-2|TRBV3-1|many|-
TGTGCCAGCAGTCTACAGGGTAGAAGAACAAGTCCTAACTATGGCTACACCTTC
CASSLQGRRTSPNYGYTF
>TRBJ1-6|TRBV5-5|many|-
TGTGCCAGCACCCGACAGTATAATTCACCCCTCCACTTT
CASTRQYNSPLHF
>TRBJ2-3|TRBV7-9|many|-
TGTGCCCTCATTTCTGATGGGGAGCAGTATTTT
CALISDGEQYF
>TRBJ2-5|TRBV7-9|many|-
TGTGCCAGCAGCCAGAACGCGGGAGAGACCCAGTACTTC
CASSQNAGETQYF
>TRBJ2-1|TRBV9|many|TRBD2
TGTGCCAGCACCCTCGGGGGGGACTTAACCAATGAGCAGTTCTTC
CASTLGGDLTNEQFF
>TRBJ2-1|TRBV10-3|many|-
TGTGCCATCAGTGATAGGGGCTATGAGCAGTTCTTC
CAISDRGYEQFF
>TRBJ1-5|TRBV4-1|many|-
TGCGCCAGCAGCCAAGGGGCCGGGACGGGCAATCAGCCCCAGCATTTT
CASSQGAGTGNQPQHF
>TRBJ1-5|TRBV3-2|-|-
TGTGCCAGCAGCCCCCCAAAGAGGAATCTATACTGGCATTTT
CASSPPKRNLYWHF
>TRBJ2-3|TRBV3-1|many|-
TGTGCCAGCAGCCCCCTGAGGAGTTCAGATACGCAGTATTTT
CASSPLRSSDTQYF
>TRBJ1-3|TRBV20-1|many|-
TGCAGTGCTAGAGCTACAGGGCTCGCGGACACCATATATTTT
CSARATGLADTIYF
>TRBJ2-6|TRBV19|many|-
TGTGCCAGTAGTACGTCGCCCTCTGGGGCCAACGTCCTGACTTTC
CASSTSPSGANVLTF
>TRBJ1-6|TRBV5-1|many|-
TGCGCCAGCAGCCCGGACGAAAATTCACCCCTCCACTTT
CASSPDENSPLHF